The rows below give T cell receptor beta chains drawn from one sample of a study of cytomegalovirus exposure and HLA in healthy donors. TCRdb's table, derived via immunoSEQ multiplex PCR, lists solely in-frame clones and lacks some. This table lists 200,000 or so clones. The specimen was PBMCs. These receptors were collected from a boy aged 5-17 years in good health and CMV-seronegative. CDR3s include the opening cysteine and the closing phenylalanine or tryptophan. The D gene is left open where the match is weak.

d_gene: TRBD1
j_gene: TRBJ1-5
v_gene: TRBV7-7
CDR3aa: CASSNWTGQGTLNSNQPQHF

d_gene: TRBD1
j_gene: TRBJ1-4
v_gene: TRBV5-1
CDR3aa: CASARTGPNEKLFF

d_gene: -
j_gene: TRBJ1-2
v_gene: TRBV28
CDR3aa: CASSLGRELAGGYTF

d_gene: TRBD1
j_gene: TRBJ2-3
v_gene: TRBV19
CDR3aa: CASKPLRTGAPDTQYF

d_gene: TRBD2
j_gene: TRBJ2-1
v_gene: TRBV5-1
CDR3aa: CASNTGLATHNEQFF

d_gene: -
j_gene: TRBJ2-7
v_gene: TRBV28
CDR3aa: CASGPGTPPYEQYF

d_gene: TRBD1
j_gene: TRBJ1-1
v_gene: TRBV5-1
CDR3aa: CASSLGQGATEAFF

d_gene: TRBD1
j_gene: TRBJ1-2
v_gene: TRBV19
CDR3aa: CASSPGQGVSGYTF

d_gene: -
j_gene: TRBJ1-4
v_gene: TRBV28
CDR3aa: CASSLNPFNEKLFF

d_gene: -
j_gene: TRBJ2-1
v_gene: TRBV5-6
CDR3aa: CASSYGTGGNEQFF

d_gene: -
j_gene: TRBJ1-2
v_gene: TRBV7-8
CDR3aa: CASSLAGRGGGYTF

d_gene: -
j_gene: TRBJ1-5
v_gene: TRBV28
CDR3aa: CASRAGLGPQHF

d_gene: -
j_gene: TRBJ1-2
v_gene: TRBV7-6
CDR3aa: CASSAGTGTSGYTF

d_gene: TRBD1
j_gene: TRBJ1-2
v_gene: TRBV4-3
CDR3aa: CASSQPGTGNSNYGYTF

d_gene: -
j_gene: TRBJ1-1
v_gene: TRBV2
CDR3aa: CASIPEVRNTEAFF

d_gene: TRBD2
j_gene: TRBJ2-5
v_gene: TRBV7-6
CDR3aa: CASSPVAGVQETQYF

d_gene: TRBD1
j_gene: TRBJ2-7
v_gene: TRBV5-8
CDR3aa: CASSSPRGFYEQYF

d_gene: -
j_gene: TRBJ2-7
v_gene: TRBV6-5
CDR3aa: CASSYSVTGLSYF

d_gene: TRBD2
j_gene: TRBJ2-5
v_gene: TRBV7-3
CDR3aa: CASSLLAGEETQYF

d_gene: TRBD2
j_gene: TRBJ2-1
v_gene: TRBV10-1
CDR3aa: CASSERERGFIDEQFF

d_gene: TRBD1
j_gene: TRBJ1-2
v_gene: TRBV13
CDR3aa: CASSLHRTGLGYGYTF

d_gene: -
j_gene: TRBJ1-6
v_gene: TRBV28
CDR3aa: CASTPGQLSSPLHF